This record concerns one T cell receptor beta chain sequence. This record belongs to a study of T cells in Graves' hyperthyroidism and ophthalmopathy. CDR3 length: 15 residues. The trim removed 5 bases at V and 6 bases at J, leaving 9 bases unmatched. The germline V gene has CDR1 LNHDA and CDR2 SQIVND (reference sequence). RNA transcripts served as the template for amplifying TCR beta CDR3 regions. HTBI primers were employed in a first-round RT-PCR of the TCR CDR3. One entry per CDR3 protein, called by TCRdb with MiXCR from the multiplex PCR reads. The data hold roughly 700,000 distinct CDR3 sequences, with approximately 15% observed a single time.

V usage is TRBV19 and J usage is TRBJ2-2; 7 bases match TRBD1. The origin of this receptor is a man aged 50 to 59 with Graves' hyperthyroidism. The specimen sequenced was blood. The CDR3 region is CASSPPPTGAGELFF. CDR3 nucleotide sequence: TGTGCCAGTAGTCCCCCGCCCACAGGGGCCGGGGAGCTGTTTTTT. The complete variable domain, with remaining parts taken from reference TRBV19 and TRBJ2-2, reads DGGITQSPKYLFRKEGQNVTLSCEQNLNHDAMYWYRQDPGQGLRLIYYSQIVNDFQKGDIAEGYSVSREKKESFPLTVTSAQKNPTAFYLCASSPPPTGAGELFFGEGSRLTVL.